Listed here is a single T cell receptor beta chain. These data are taken from a study of blood T cell repertoires in COVID-19. Study-level information: Samples came from the United States, Italy and Spain, spanning acute and convalescent COVID-19. T cells, B-cell-depleted T cells, or PBMCs supplied cDNA or gDNA.

While infection was still active, Seattle patients were enrolled and then followed longitudinally. J lost 5 bases, V lost 2 bases, and 8 bases had no gene match. CDR3 length: 18 residues. The germline V gene encodes CDR1 KGHSH and CDR2 LQKENI. In the source study's methods: How many nucleated cells were present was estimated from reference gene primer amplification. Sequencing used immunoSEQ multiplex PCR; TCRdb keeps in-frame clones, though not all of them. V and J calls and clone size are given by that table; D and trimming were obtained from the DNA. The sample yields fewer than 350,000 clones, around 88% seen once.

The receptor was isolated from a woman in her sixties or seventies with COVID-19, enrolled during active disease. V usage is TRBV18 and J usage is TRBJ2-3; TRBD2 aligns across 15 bases. The specimen was peripheral blood. The CDR3 sequence: CASSPKGLAGGRGDTQYF. CDR3 coding DNA: TGTGCCAGCTCACCAAAGGGACTAGCGGGGGGCCGTGGAGATACGCAGTATTTT.